The 18 T cell receptor beta chains in this list originate from one sample, sequenced in a study of molecular identifiers for immune sequencing clone quantification. Using its own MiXCR run on the PCR reads, TCRdb lists one record per CDR3 protein. The data contain about 86,000 distinct CDR3 sequences, roughly 25% of them seen just once; the ten biggest clones take up 0.75% to 0.9%. Sample: naive CD8+ T cells from blood, with Jurkat cell RNA spiked in. The sample's subset: FACS-sorted CD8+CD4-CCR7+CD45RA+ naive T cells. These receptors were collected from a human donor in good health. Some libraries in this study had Jurkat cell RNA spiked in.

This clonotype was counted ten times or more. The chain uses TRBV7-6 and TRBJ2-2; D is undetermined. In germline, CDR1 is SGHVS, CDR2 FNYEAQ. The CDR3 contains 13 residues. With 1 base removed from V and 7 bases from J, the gap between germline ends came to 7 bases. The CDR3 nucleotides are TGTGCCAGCAGCTTAGTGGGGTACGGGGAGCTGTTTTTT. It is translated as CASSLVGYGELFF.

This clonotype appeared a few times. This chain links TRBV4-3 with TRBJ2-7, with 10 bases identical to TRBD2. Germline V gene data show CDR1 as LGHNA and CDR2 as YSLEER. The CDR3 spans 16 residues. The junction had 2 bases not matched to a gene; V was cut back by 0 bases and J by 0 bases. In nucleotides, the CDR3 is TGCGCCAGCAGCCAAGATAGCGGGGGGAGCTCCTACGAGCAGTACTTC. Residues: CASSQDSGGSSYEQYF.

The genes are TRBV27 and TRBJ2-1, with TRBD2 as a possible D gene (5 bases). In germline, CDR1 is MNHEY, CDR2 SMNVEV (reference sequence). The CDR3 loop spans 16 amino acids. Trimming took off 6 bases at V and 4 bases at J, with 19 bases between the two ends. CDR3 sequence (DNA): TGTGCCAGCAGCCCTATCCAGGAGACGGGATACAATGAGCAGTTCTTC. It specifies CASSPIQETGYNEQFF.

This clonotype was detected ten times or more. The chain links TRBV4-3 to TRBJ2-3; maybe TRBD1 (6 bases). The CDR3 spans 16 residues. The germline V gene encodes CDR1 LGHNA and CDR2 YSLEER. Trimming pared 0 bases from V and 0 bases from J, leaving 10 bases between. This CDR3 reads CASSQERTASTDTQYF. DNA of the CDR3: TGCGCCAGCAGCCAAGAACGGACAGCCAGCACAGATACGCAGTATTTT.

A remark on this clonotype: A much larger clone sits a single nucleotide away, making a read error possible. V usage is TRBV7-9 and J usage is TRBJ2-3; possible D gene TRBD2, 5 bases. The CDR3 loop spans 15 amino acids. Per germline, CDR1 SEHNR and CDR2 FQNEAQ (reference sequence). CDR3 residues: CASSPWSPSTDTRYF. The CDR3 region has the DNA TGTGCCAGCAGCCCCTGGAGTCCTAGCACAGATACGCGGTATTTT.

This clonotype was observed many times. This CDR3 is CASSVTGELFF. The CDR3 nucleotides read TGTGCCAGCAGCGTAACCGGGGAGCTGTTTTTT. This chain joins TRBV9 and TRBJ2-2; D is uncertain. The CDR3 is 11 amino acids. V lost 1 base to trimming and J lost 5 bases, with 0 bases between them. Germline-derived CDR1 and CDR2 are SGDLS and YYNGEE.

The CDR3 DNA reads TGTGCCATCAGTGAGACTAATCACAGGGGGACCTACAATGAGCAGTTCTTC. Translation gives CAISETNHRGTYNEQFF. V usage is TRBV10-3 and J usage is TRBJ2-1; 8 bases line up with TRBD1. Germline V gene data show CDR1 as ENHRY and CDR2 as SYGVKD. The trim removed 2 bases at V and 2 bases at J, leaving 8 bases unmatched. This CDR3 is 17 amino acids long.

Comments on this clonotype: An end of the junction does not agree with germline; a read error may underlie this. The chain combines TRBV7-8 with TRBJ2-6, with D possibly TRBD1 on 5 matching bases. There are 17 residues in the CDR3. CDR1 and CDR2 (germline): SGHVS, FQNEAQ. The CDR3 sequence: CASSLWGGISGANVLSF. Here the CDR3 DNA reads TGTGCCAGCAGCCTTTGGGGTGGGATCTCTGGGGCCAACGTCCTGTCTTTC.

With regard to this clonotype: One junction end does not reproduce the germline sequence, and a read error may be involved. V gene TRBV11-2 combines with J gene TRBJ1-1; D remains ambiguous. Per germline, CDR1 SGHAT and CDR2 FQNNGV. This CDR3 has 13 residues. DNA for the CDR3: TGTGCCAGCAGCGAAGGGTCGAACACTGAAGCTTCCTTT. Encoded protein: CASSEGSNTEASF.

This clonotype was picked up a small number of times. The chain couples TRBV30 to TRBJ2-7, with D perhaps given as TRBD1 or TRBD2 (5 bases each). Germline CDR1 and CDR2: GTSNPN and SVGIG (reference sequence). CDR3 size: 14 residues. V lost 0 bases to trimming and J lost 3 bases, with 12 bases between them. In DNA, the CDR3 is TGTGCCTGGAGTGTCGGGGCGTCTTACTACGAGCAGTACTTC. Translation gives CAWSVGASYYEQYF.

This clonotype came up many times. One end of the junction does not line up with germline, which may come from a read error. The gene calls are TRBV11-1 and TRBJ2-1, with TRBD2 matching 7 bases. This CDR3 is built from 15 residues. CDR1 is SGHAT and CDR2 is FQDESV in the germline V gene (reference sequence). The DNA for the CDR3 is TGTGCCAGCAGCTTATCGGGTCCTAGCGGAGGTATGGTGCTCTTC. Amino acids: CASSLSGPSGGMVLF.

This clonotype occurred a few times. The gene calls are TRBV19 and TRBJ2-3, with unresolved D. Deletions cut 3 bases from V and 6 bases from J, with 16 bases between. The germline V gene has CDR1 LNHDA and CDR2 SQIVND (reference sequence). The CDR3 totals 15 residues. The CDR3 sequence: CASSIMGNPKDTQYF. The CDR3 nucleotides read TGTGCCAGTAGTATCATGGGCAATCCAAAGGATACGCAGTATTTT.

V usage is TRBV6-2 or TRBV6-3 and J usage is TRBJ2-7; 9 bases agree with TRBD2. Germline CDR1 MNHEY, CDR2 SVGEGT. The CDR3 sequence is 15 residues long. The trim removed 4 bases at V and 0 bases at J, leaving 4 bases unmatched. Written as DNA, the CDR3 is TGTGCCAGCAGTTTATGGACTAGCGTCTCCTACGAGCAGTACTTC. This sequence encodes CASSLWTSVSYEQYF.

In its sample, this clonotype was seen a few times. The V gene is TRBV6-2 or TRBV6-3, the J gene TRBJ1-2; tentatively, D is TRBD1 (6 bases). The germline V gene has CDR1 MNHEY and CDR2 SVGEGT. Trimming took off 6 bases at V and 8 bases at J, with 19 bases between the two ends. The CDR3 spans 14 residues. The CDR3 DNA reads as TGTGCCAGCAGCCCCAGCAGGGGTTTGGAAGGCTACACCTTC. It specifies CASSPSRGLEGYTF.

This clonotype appeared a few times. The chain combines TRBV4-1 with TRBJ1-2; D might be TRBD1 (6 bases). V shed 4 bases and J shed 5 bases, with 17 bases lying between them. Germline lookup yields CDR1 MGHRA and CDR2 YSYEKL. The CDR3 contains 15 residues. CDR3 DNA sequence: TGCGCCAGCAGCCCGGACAGTGATACTGTTTATGGCTACACCTTC. It is translated as CASSPDSDTVYGYTF.

The chain joins TRBV4-3 to TRBJ2-7; 9 bases line up with TRBD2. This CDR3 has 15 amino acids. Looked up from germline, CDR1 is LGHNA and CDR2 is YSLEER. The V gene end was trimmed by 2 bases and the J gene end by 0 bases; junction bases not matched to a gene: 2. In DNA form, the CDR3 reads TGCGCCAGCAGCCAATCGACTAGCGGCTCCTACGAGCAGTACTTC. It encodes CASSQSTSGSYEQYF.

Regarding this clonotype: A much larger clone differs by one base, so this may be a read error. The rearrangement links TRBV12-3 or TRBV12-4 to TRBJ1-1; TRBD1 is a possible D gene (5 bases). The CDR3 runs 14 residues. The CDR3 DNA is TGTGACAGCAGTTCCCAGGGTAGGAACACTGAAGCTTTCTTT. It encodes CDSSSQGRNTEAFF.

In regard to this clonotype: One end of the junction is discordant with germline, which a read error may explain. The J gene is TRBJ2-2, the V gene TRBV27; the match to TRBD2 covers 9 bases. The CDR3 runs 18 residues. CDR1 and CDR2 from the germline V gene are MNHEY and SMNVEV (reference sequence). Here the CDR3 DNA reads TGTGCCAGCAGGTTATATAGCGGGAGTGTGTTAGGAACCGGGGAGCTGTTTTTT. Its translation is CASRLYSGSVLGTGELFF.